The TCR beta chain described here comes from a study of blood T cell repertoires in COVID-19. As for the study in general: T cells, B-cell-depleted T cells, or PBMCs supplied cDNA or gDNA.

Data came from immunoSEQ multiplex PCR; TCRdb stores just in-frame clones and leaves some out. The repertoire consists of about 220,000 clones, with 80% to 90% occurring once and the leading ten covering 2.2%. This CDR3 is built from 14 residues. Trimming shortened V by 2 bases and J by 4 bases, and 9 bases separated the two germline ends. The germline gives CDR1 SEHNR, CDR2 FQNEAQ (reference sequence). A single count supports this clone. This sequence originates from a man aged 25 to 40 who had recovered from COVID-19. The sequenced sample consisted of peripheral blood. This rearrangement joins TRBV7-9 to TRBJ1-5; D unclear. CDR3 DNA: TGTGCCAGCAGCTTAAACTCGAATAATCAGCCCCAGCATTTT. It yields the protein CASSLNSNNQPQHF.